The present T cell receptor beta chain was sequenced within a study of shared clonotypes between healthy human individuals. Findings and limits, study-wide: Relative to their counterparts shared across all four donors, non-shared clonotypes exhibited diminished generation probabilities. Estimated richness values were generally larger in naive subsets than in memory subsets. The small donor group covered limited genetic and exposure diversity.

The CDR3 consists of 15 residues. Looked up from germline, CDR1 is LNHDA and CDR2 is SQIVND (reference sequence). V lost 10 bases to trimming and J lost 1 base; unmatched junction nucleotides: 13. In regard to this clone: Its cognate antigen is unknown.

Repertoires were generated with immunoSEQ multiplex PCR, while TCRdb's copy carries only in-frame clones and drops some. The sample lists around 2.1 million clones, 93% occurring once. As defined, naive CD8 cells were CD45RO-negative and positively selected for CCR7, with terminally differentiated effector memory CD45RA+ cells excluded. The donors, all of them Caucasian adults, lived in Nashville, Tennessee. The TCR was taken from a man younger than 35 in good health. Some clones in this sample may be carry-over from other donors' samples. The chain couples TRBV19 to TRBJ2-7; 7 nucleotides align to TRBD1. The specimen sequenced was naive CD8+ T cells from PBMCs. In DNA, the CDR3 is TGTGCCACCCAGACGATTGCACAGGGGTCCTACGAGCAGTACTTC. Translated: CATQTIAQGSYEQYF.